A selection of T cell receptor beta chains follows, all from one sample in a study of T cells after yellow fever vaccination. TCRdb redid the calling of the 5' RACE reads with MiXCR, one entry per CDR3 protein. This table has 320,000 or so distinct CDR3 sequences, approximately 8% appearing once. The sequenced sample was PBMCs, obtained roughly seven weeks after the first yellow fever vaccination. These TCRs come from a man between 18 and 35 years old who received the YFV17D yellow fever vaccine. Each CDR3 is given with its conserved first and last residue. D genes are given only for firm matches. Only part of the rows carry a size: once, few, many, or a class if the clone is expanded.

.	TRBV7-8	.	TRBJ1-2	TGTGCCAGCAGCATAGATTATAACTATGGCTACACCTTC	CASSIDYNYGYTF
.	TRBV5-1	few	TRBJ1-1	TGCGCCAGCAGCTTGACGGGGCCGGTAACTGAAGCTTTCTTT	CASSLTGPVTEAFF
.	TRBV2	.	TRBJ1-2	TGTGCCAGCACGAAGTTGAACTATGGCTACACCTTC	CASTKLNYGYTF
.	TRBV5-8	many	TRBJ2-5	TGTGCCAGCAGTTACGGGGCACAAGAGACCCAGTACTTC	CASSYGAQETQYF
.	TRBV5-1	few	TRBJ2-7	TGCGCCAGCAAGGTGGTAGCAGGGGTGTCCTACGAGCAGTACTTC	CASKVVAGVSYEQYF
.	TRBV7-2	few	TRBJ2-1	TGTGCCAGCAGTAACCTGCAGAAGGAACAGTTCTTC	CASSNLQKEQFF
.	TRBV5-5	.	TRBJ1-1	TGTGCCAGCAGCTCATCGGTTCGGGGGGAGGGAACTGAAGCTTTCTTT	CASSSSVRGEGTEAFF
TRBD1	TRBV5-1	many	TRBJ2-7	TGCGCCAGCAGCGACCGGACAGGGAGCTCCTACGAGCAGTACTTC	CASSDRTGSSYEQYF
.	TRBV12-5	few	TRBJ1-2	TGTGCTAGTGGTTTGGTATCGTATCAAGATCCTGCTCGCAGGGTTGTTTGGGACTATGGCTACACCTTC	CASGLVSYQDPARRVVWDYGYTF
TRBD1	TRBV5-4	few	TRBJ2-7	TGTGCCAGCAGCTTCTGGACAGGGCCCGAGCAGTACTTC	CASSFWTGPEQYF
TRBD1	TRBV5-5	.	TRBJ1-2	TGTGCCAGCAGGGGTGGACAGGGCCAATCCTATGGCTACACCTTC	CASRGGQGQSYGYTF
.	TRBV5-1	.	TRBJ1-2	TGCGCCAGCAGCTTGGCCCCCGGACCAAGTGGCTACACCTTC	CASSLAPGPSGYTF
.	TRBV6-5	few	TRBJ1-1	TGTGCCAGCAGTTACGGGACCGAGAACACTGAAGCTTTCTTT	CASSYGTENTEAFF
.	TRBV7-2	.	TRBJ2-6	TGTGCCAGCAGCTTTAGGAGGACTGGGGCCAACGTCCTGACTTTC	CASSFRRTGANVLTF
.	TRBV5-4	.	TRBJ1-2	TGTGCCAGCAGCTTGTACTGGGGGTTAGAGGACTATGGCTACACCTTC	CASSLYWGLEDYGYTF
TRBD2	TRBV29-1	.	TRBJ2-3	TGCAGCGTGGGGGGGGATGGCACAGATACGCAGTATTTT	CSVGGDGTDTQYF
TRBD1	TRBV6-2/TRBV6-3	.	TRBJ2-1	TGTGCCAGCAGTAGGGACAGAGGTTTTAGGAATGAGCAGTTCTTC	CASSRDRGFRNEQFF
.	TRBV28	few	TRBJ2-7	TGTGCCAGCAGTCCCTCGGTCGTCAGGGTCTCCTACGAGCAGTACTTC	CASSPSVVRVSYEQYF
TRBD2	TRBV6-5	.	TRBJ2-3	TGTGCCAGCAGTTCCCAGCGGGGCATTTCTAGCACAGATACGCAGTATTTT	CASSSQRGISSTDTQYF
.	TRBV5-5	.	TRBJ2-4	TGTGCCAGCAGCGGACGCCGGGAGTTGAATCAGTACTTC	CASSGRRELNQYF
.	TRBV20-1	.	TRBJ1-6	TGCAGTGCTAGAACCCGGGCCCCGGGGTCACCCCTCCACTTT	CSARTRAPGSPLHF
.	TRBV6-1	few	TRBJ1-4	TGTGCCAGCAGACAATGGACAGTTAATGAAAAACTGTTTTTT	CASRQWTVNEKLFF
.	TRBV5-6	.	TRBJ2-7	TGTGCCAGCAGCTTGTGGGGGTCGACGAGCTACGAGCAGTACTTC	CASSLWGSTSYEQYF
.	TRBV6-1	many	TRBJ1-1	TGTGCCAGCAGCCGCGACAGTAACACTGAAGCTTTCTTT	CASSRDSNTEAFF
.	TRBV5-1	.	TRBJ2-3	TGCGCCAGCAGCTTGGATAATGGAGTCACAGATACGCAGTATTTT	CASSLDNGVTDTQYF
TRBD2	TRBV5-1	few	TRBJ2-2	TGCGCCAGCAGCTTGGTCCCCTGGACTAGCGAAAACACCGGGGAGCTGTTTTTT	CASSLVPWTSENTGELFF